The count of the clone carrying this T cell receptor beta chain is one. Antigen specificity is unknown. The sample comes from a study of cytomegalovirus exposure and HLA in healthy donors. Overall study findings and caveats: A few CMV-associated chains were confirmed in vitro to be specific for CMV antigens. Sequences of the TCR beta chain were said to predict the HLA-A and HLA-B alleles of most subjects accurately. According to the study, approximately 150 TCR beta chains were cytomegalovirus-associated.

Donors likely had unrecorded immune exposures despite being nominally healthy when sampled. The primer mix had 60 Vbeta and 13 Jbeta primers. Data came from immunoSEQ multiplex PCR; TCRdb stores just in-frame clones and leaves some out. This table has around 97,000 clones, 76% appearing once. Sequencing input: PBMCs. The receptor's source is a woman aged 18-30 years in good health and CMV-seropositive.

The CDR3 loop is CASSERMGRGRGGNIQYF. The DNA for the CDR3 is TGTGCCAGCAGCGAACGCATGGGCAGGGGGCGAGGAGGAAACATTCAGTACTTC. V gene TRBV7-9 combines with J gene TRBJ2-4, with 8 bases aligning to TRBD1. The J segment lost 6 bases and the V segment lost 5 bases, leaving 18 bases of the junction unmatched. In germline, CDR1 is SEHNR, CDR2 FQNEAQ (reference sequence). This CDR3 spans 18 amino acids.